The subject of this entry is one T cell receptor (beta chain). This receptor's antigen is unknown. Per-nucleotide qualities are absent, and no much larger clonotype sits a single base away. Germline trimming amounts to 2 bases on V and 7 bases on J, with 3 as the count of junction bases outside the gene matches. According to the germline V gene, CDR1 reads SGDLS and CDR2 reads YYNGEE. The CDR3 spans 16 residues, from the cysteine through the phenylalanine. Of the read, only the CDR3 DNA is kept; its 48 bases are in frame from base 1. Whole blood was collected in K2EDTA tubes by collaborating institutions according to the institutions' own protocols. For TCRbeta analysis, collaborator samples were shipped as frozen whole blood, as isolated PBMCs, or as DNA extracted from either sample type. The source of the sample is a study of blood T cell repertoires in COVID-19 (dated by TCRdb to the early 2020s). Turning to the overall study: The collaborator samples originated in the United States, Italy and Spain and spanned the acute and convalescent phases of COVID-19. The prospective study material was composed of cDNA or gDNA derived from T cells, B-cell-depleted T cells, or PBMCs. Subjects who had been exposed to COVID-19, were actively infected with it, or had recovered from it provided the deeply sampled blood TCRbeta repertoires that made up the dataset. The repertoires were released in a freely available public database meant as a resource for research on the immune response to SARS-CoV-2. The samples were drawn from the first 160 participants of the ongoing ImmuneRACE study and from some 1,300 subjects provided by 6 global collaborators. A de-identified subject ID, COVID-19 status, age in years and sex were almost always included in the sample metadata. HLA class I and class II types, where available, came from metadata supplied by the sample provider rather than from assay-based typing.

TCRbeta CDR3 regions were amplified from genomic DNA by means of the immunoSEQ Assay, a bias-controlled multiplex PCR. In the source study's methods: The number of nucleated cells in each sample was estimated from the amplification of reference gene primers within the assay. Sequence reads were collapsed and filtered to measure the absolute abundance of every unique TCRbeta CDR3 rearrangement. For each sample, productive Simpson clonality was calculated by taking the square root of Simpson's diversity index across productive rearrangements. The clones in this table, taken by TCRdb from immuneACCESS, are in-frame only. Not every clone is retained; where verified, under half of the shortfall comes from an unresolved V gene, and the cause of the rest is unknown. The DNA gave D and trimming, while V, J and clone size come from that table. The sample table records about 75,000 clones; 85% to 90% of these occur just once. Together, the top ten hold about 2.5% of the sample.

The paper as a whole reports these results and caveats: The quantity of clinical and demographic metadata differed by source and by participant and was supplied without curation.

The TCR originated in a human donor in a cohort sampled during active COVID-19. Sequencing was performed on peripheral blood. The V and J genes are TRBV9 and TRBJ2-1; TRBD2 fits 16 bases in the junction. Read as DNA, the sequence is TGTGCCAGCAGCGTGGGGACTAGCGGGAGGGGGAATGAGCAGTTCTTC. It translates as CASSVGTSGRGNEQFF.